A selection of T cell receptor beta chains follows, all from one sample in a study of cytomegalovirus exposure and HLA in healthy donors. The data were produced by immunoSEQ multiplex PCR, yet TCRdb's version contains in-frame clones alone and is incomplete. The profile covers some 120,000 clones, with 78% appearing a single time and approximately 11% taken by the ten largest. The sequenced sample was PBMCs. These receptors all stem from a young man in good health and CMV-seropositive. Each CDR3 is given with its conserved first and last residue. Fields, in order: J gene, clone size, V gene, D gene, CDR3 DNA, CDR3 protein. D genes are given only for firm matches. Not every row has a clone size; where given, it reads once, few, many or a size class.

j_gene: TRBJ2-7
abundance: -
v_gene: TRBV6-6
d_gene: TRBD2
CDR3nt: TGTGCCAGCAGTTACGGGACTAGCGGCCCCTACGAGCAGTACTTC
CDR3aa: CASSYGTSGPYEQYF

j_gene: TRBJ2-7
abundance: once
v_gene: TRBV9
d_gene: -
CDR3nt: TGTGCCAGCAGCGTAGGGTCCAGTTTTTCCTACGAGCAGTACTTC
CDR3aa: CASSVGSSFSYEQYF

j_gene: TRBJ1-3
abundance: -
v_gene: TRBV15
d_gene: -
CDR3nt: TGTGCCACCAGCAGAGTACAGGGAAACACCATATATTTT
CDR3aa: CATSRVQGNTIYF

j_gene: TRBJ1-1
abundance: -
v_gene: TRBV18
d_gene: -
CDR3nt: TGTGCCAGCTCACCCTTAAACACTGAAGCTTTCTTT
CDR3aa: CASSPLNTEAFF

j_gene: TRBJ2-5
abundance: few
v_gene: TRBV7-2
d_gene: TRBD2
CDR3nt: TGTGCCAGCAGCCCCGGGGGGACTCTAAGGAGAGAGACCCAGTACTTC
CDR3aa: CASSPGGTLRRETQYF

j_gene: TRBJ2-3
abundance: -
v_gene: TRBV5-1
d_gene: -
CDR3nt: TGCGCCAGCAGGTCCGCCCCCGAGGGGGGGGATACGCAGTATTTT
CDR3aa: CASRSAPEGGDTQYF

j_gene: TRBJ2-2
abundance: once
v_gene: TRBV11-3
d_gene: -
CDR3nt: TGTGCCAGCAGCAGACTATTCCCCGGGGAGCTGTTTTTT
CDR3aa: CASSRLFPGELFF

j_gene: TRBJ2-7
abundance: -
v_gene: TRBV7-2
d_gene: TRBD2
CDR3nt: TGTGCCAGCAGCTTAGGGACTAGCTTATACGAGCAGTACTTC
CDR3aa: CASSLGTSLYEQYF

j_gene: TRBJ2-5
abundance: -
v_gene: TRBV28
d_gene: TRBD1
CDR3nt: TGTGCCAGCACCCTAGGGGGACAGGGGGCTGGGGAGACCCAGTACTTC
CDR3aa: CASTLGGQGAGETQYF

j_gene: TRBJ2-7
abundance: -
v_gene: TRBV9
d_gene: -
CDR3nt: TGTGCCAGCAGCCTTCGAAGCGGTTCCTACGAGCAGTACTTC
CDR3aa: CASSLRSGSYEQYF

j_gene: TRBJ2-1
abundance: -
v_gene: TRBV20-1
d_gene: -
CDR3nt: TGCAGTGCTCCTTACAATGAGCAGTTCTTC
CDR3aa: CSAPYNEQFF

j_gene: TRBJ2-2
abundance: -
v_gene: TRBV7-7
d_gene: TRBD1
CDR3nt: TGTGCTAGCAGCCCCCGGGACAGCTACACCGGGGAGCTGTTTTTT
CDR3aa: CASSPRDSYTGELFF

j_gene: TRBJ1-5
abundance: -
v_gene: TRBV28
d_gene: -
CDR3nt: TGTGCCAGCAGTTTAGTCTCGGGGAGGCATAGCAATCAGCCCCAGCATTTT
CDR3aa: CASSLVSGRHSNQPQHF

j_gene: TRBJ2-6
abundance: -
v_gene: TRBV2
d_gene: -
CDR3nt: TGTGCCATCGACAAAGATGGGGCCAACGTCCTGACTTTC
CDR3aa: CAIDKDGANVLTF

j_gene: TRBJ2-5
abundance: few
v_gene: TRBV7-2
d_gene: TRBD2
CDR3nt: TGTGCCAGCAGCTTAGTTAATCTTCTAGCGGGAATCTCTCCCCAGTACTTC
CDR3aa: CASSLVNLLAGISPQYF

j_gene: TRBJ2-7
abundance: once
v_gene: TRBV27
d_gene: -
CDR3nt: TGTGCCAGCAGGTATTCAGGGGCTCGCGAGCAGTACTTC
CDR3aa: CASRYSGAREQYF

j_gene: TRBJ1-1
abundance: -
v_gene: TRBV7-9
d_gene: -
CDR3nt: TGTGCCAGCAGCGAGGACAGAGAGGATGAAGCTTTCTTT
CDR3aa: CASSEDREDEAFF

j_gene: TRBJ2-3
abundance: few
v_gene: TRBV9
d_gene: TRBD2
CDR3nt: TGTGCCAGCAGCCCTACCTGGGCTAGCGGGAGGCACACAGATACGCAGTATTTT
CDR3aa: CASSPTWASGRHTDTQYF

j_gene: TRBJ2-1
abundance: -
v_gene: TRBV5-6
d_gene: -
CDR3nt: TGTGCCAGCAGCTTTACGGGCAATGAGCAGTTCTTC
CDR3aa: CASSFTGNEQFF

j_gene: TRBJ1-1
abundance: -
v_gene: TRBV18
d_gene: -
CDR3nt: TGTGCCAGCTCACTTCGGGGGGGGCTTAACACTGAAGCTTTCTTT
CDR3aa: CASSLRGGLNTEAFF

j_gene: TRBJ2-7
abundance: few
v_gene: TRBV7-2
d_gene: TRBD1
CDR3nt: TGTGCCAGCAGTCGCCAACAGGGGGCGTACGAGCAGTACTTC
CDR3aa: CASSRQQGAYEQYF

j_gene: TRBJ2-1
abundance: -
v_gene: TRBV5-1
d_gene: TRBD2
CDR3nt: TGCGCCAGCAGCTTGGACGGTAGCGGGAGTTTTAATGAGCAGTTCTTC
CDR3aa: CASSLDGSGSFNEQFF

j_gene: TRBJ2-7
abundance: few
v_gene: TRBV28
d_gene: -
CDR3nt: TGTGCCAGCAGTTCCCCATCCTCGACTAGATTCTACGAGCAGTACTTC
CDR3aa: CASSSPSSTRFYEQYF

j_gene: TRBJ2-7
abundance: -
v_gene: TRBV7-8
d_gene: TRBD2
CDR3nt: TGTGCCAGCAGCAAAAGCTGGCGGGAGTCAGGGTACGAGCAGTACTTC
CDR3aa: CASSKSWRESGYEQYF

j_gene: TRBJ2-1
abundance: -
v_gene: TRBV14
d_gene: -
CDR3nt: TGTGCCAGCAGGTTGGGCACGGCAGGCTCCTACAATGAGCAGTTCTTC
CDR3aa: CASRLGTAGSYNEQFF

j_gene: TRBJ2-7
abundance: -
v_gene: TRBV28
d_gene: TRBD2
CDR3nt: TGTGCCAGCAGTTTTGAGCTAGCGGGGCGCTACGAGCAGTACTTC
CDR3aa: CASSFELAGRYEQYF

j_gene: TRBJ2-3
abundance: -
v_gene: TRBV21-1
d_gene: -
CDR3nt: TGTGCCAGCAGCAAATGTAGCGGGAGGAAAGATACGCAGTATTTT
CDR3aa: CASSKCSGRKDTQYF

j_gene: TRBJ1-2
abundance: -
v_gene: TRBV27
d_gene: TRBD1
CDR3nt: TGTGCCAGCAGTGCACAGGGGTTAGGGTATGGCTACACCTTC
CDR3aa: CASSAQGLGYGYTF

j_gene: TRBJ2-6
abundance: -
v_gene: TRBV19
d_gene: -
CDR3nt: TGTGCCAGTAGTATATATAACTCTGGGGCCAACGTCCTGACTTTC
CDR3aa: CASSIYNSGANVLTF

j_gene: TRBJ2-7
abundance: -
v_gene: TRBV28
d_gene: TRBD2
CDR3nt: TGTGCCAGCAGTTTATGGGCCTCTAGCGGGGGAACCTACGAGCAGTACTTC
CDR3aa: CASSLWASSGGTYEQYF

j_gene: TRBJ2-5
abundance: -
v_gene: TRBV19
d_gene: -
CDR3nt: TGTGCCAGTAGTACTCGAGCGTCCGAAGAGACCCAGTACTTC
CDR3aa: CASSTRASEETQYF

j_gene: TRBJ2-3
abundance: -
v_gene: TRBV5-1
d_gene: TRBD2
CDR3nt: TGCGCCAGCAGCAGGACTAGCGGTTTCACAGATACGCAGTATTTT
CDR3aa: CASSRTSGFTDTQYF

j_gene: TRBJ2-2
abundance: -
v_gene: TRBV5-1
d_gene: TRBD2
CDR3nt: TGCGCCAGCAGCTGGGGACTAGCGGGAAACACCGGGGAGCTGTTTTTT
CDR3aa: CASSWGLAGNTGELFF

j_gene: TRBJ2-3
abundance: once
v_gene: TRBV9
d_gene: -
CDR3nt: TGTGCCAGCAGCGTGGGGGGAGGAGATACGCAGTATTTT
CDR3aa: CASSVGGGDTQYF

j_gene: TRBJ2-1
abundance: -
v_gene: TRBV2
d_gene: -
CDR3nt: TGTGCCAGCAGTGAAGCGGAAGCGGGCCCGTACAATGAGCAGTTCTTC
CDR3aa: CASSEAEAGPYNEQFF

j_gene: TRBJ2-1
abundance: few
v_gene: TRBV14
d_gene: -
CDR3nt: TGTGCCAGCAGCCAACGTACAGGGATTTCCTACAATGAGCAGTTCTTC
CDR3aa: CASSQRTGISYNEQFF

j_gene: TRBJ1-1
abundance: once
v_gene: TRBV28
d_gene: -
CDR3nt: TGTGCCAGTTTGGGCATGAACACTGAAGCTTTCTTT
CDR3aa: CASLGMNTEAFF

j_gene: TRBJ2-3
abundance: -
v_gene: TRBV4-1
d_gene: TRBD2
CDR3nt: TGCGCCAGCAGCCAACAACTAGCGGGAGGGCCCACAGATACGCAGTATTTT
CDR3aa: CASSQQLAGGPTDTQYF

j_gene: TRBJ2-1
abundance: -
v_gene: TRBV5-4
d_gene: -
CDR3nt: TGTGCCAGCACCTACCGGGGTAGCTCCTACAATGAGCAGTTCTTC
CDR3aa: CASTYRGSSYNEQFF

j_gene: TRBJ2-5
abundance: -
v_gene: TRBV11-2
d_gene: -
CDR3nt: TGTGCCAGCAGCTTAAGGACAGCAATCCAAGAGACCCAGTACTTC
CDR3aa: CASSLRTAIQETQYF

j_gene: TRBJ1-2
abundance: -
v_gene: TRBV6-4
d_gene: -
CDR3nt: TGTGCCAGCAGTGACACAACAGGGAATAAGGGCTACACCTTC
CDR3aa: CASSDTTGNKGYTF

j_gene: TRBJ2-5
abundance: -
v_gene: TRBV9
d_gene: TRBD2
CDR3nt: TGTGCCAGCAGCGTAGAGGCTAGCGGACAAGAGACCCAGTACTTC
CDR3aa: CASSVEASGQETQYF

j_gene: TRBJ2-7
abundance: -
v_gene: TRBV2
d_gene: -
CDR3nt: TGTGCCAGCAGCGGTGTCTCCTACGAGCAGTACTTC
CDR3aa: CASSGVSYEQYF

j_gene: TRBJ2-1
abundance: -
v_gene: TRBV9
d_gene: -
CDR3nt: TGTGCCAGCAGCGTTTCGGCGGTCTCCTACAATGAGCAGTTCTTC
CDR3aa: CASSVSAVSYNEQFF

j_gene: TRBJ2-1
abundance: -
v_gene: TRBV4-1
d_gene: TRBD2
CDR3nt: TGCGCCAGCAGTTCTAGCGGGAGTATCTACAATGAGCAGTTCTTC
CDR3aa: CASSSSGSIYNEQFF

j_gene: TRBJ2-4
abundance: -
v_gene: TRBV28
d_gene: -
CDR3nt: TGTGCCAGCAGGAGCGAAAGGGGGGCCAAAAACATTCAGTACTTC
CDR3aa: CASRSERGAKNIQYF

j_gene: TRBJ2-1
abundance: once
v_gene: TRBV28
d_gene: TRBD2
CDR3nt: TGTGCCAGCAGTACCGCGGTGAGCGGGAGCTCCTACAATGAGCAGTTCTTC
CDR3aa: CASSTAVSGSSYNEQFF

j_gene: TRBJ2-7
abundance: -
v_gene: TRBV5-8
d_gene: TRBD2
CDR3nt: TGTGCCAGCAGCCCCCGACTAGCGGGAGGCGAGCAGTACTTC
CDR3aa: CASSPRLAGGEQYF